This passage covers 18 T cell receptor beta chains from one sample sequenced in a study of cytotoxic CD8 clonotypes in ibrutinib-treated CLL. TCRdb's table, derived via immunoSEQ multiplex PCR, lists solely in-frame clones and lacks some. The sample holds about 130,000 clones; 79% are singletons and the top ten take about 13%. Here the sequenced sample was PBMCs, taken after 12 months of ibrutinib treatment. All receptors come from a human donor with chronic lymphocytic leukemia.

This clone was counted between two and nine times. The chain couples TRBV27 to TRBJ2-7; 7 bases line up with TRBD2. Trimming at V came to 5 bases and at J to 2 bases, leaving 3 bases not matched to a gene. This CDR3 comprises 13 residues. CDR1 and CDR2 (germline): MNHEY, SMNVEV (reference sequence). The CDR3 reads CASSPGGAYEQYF. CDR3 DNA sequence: TGTGCCAGCAGTCCTGGGGGGGCCTACGAGCAGTACTTC.

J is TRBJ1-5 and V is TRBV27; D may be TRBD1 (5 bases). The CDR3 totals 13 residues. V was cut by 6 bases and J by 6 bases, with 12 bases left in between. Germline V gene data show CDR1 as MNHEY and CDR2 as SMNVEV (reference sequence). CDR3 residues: CASSQGGGQPQHF. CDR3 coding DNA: TGTGCCAGCAGCCAGGGAGGAGGTCAGCCCCAGCATTTT.

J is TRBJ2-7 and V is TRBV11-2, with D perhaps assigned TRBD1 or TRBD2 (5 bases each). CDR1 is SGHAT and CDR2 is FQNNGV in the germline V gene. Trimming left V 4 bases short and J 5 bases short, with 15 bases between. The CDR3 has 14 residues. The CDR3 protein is CASSSPGPNDEQYF. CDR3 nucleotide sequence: TGTGCCAGCAGCTCCCCGGGACCAAACGACGAGCAGTACTTC.

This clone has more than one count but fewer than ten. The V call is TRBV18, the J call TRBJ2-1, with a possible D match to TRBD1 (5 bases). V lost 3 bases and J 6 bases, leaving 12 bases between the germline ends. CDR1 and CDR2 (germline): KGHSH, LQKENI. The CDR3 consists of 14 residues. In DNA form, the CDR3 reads TGTGCCAGCTCACCCGGGTTAGGGGTCAATGAGCAGTTCTTC. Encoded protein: CASSPGLGVNEQFF.

The DNA of the CDR3 is TGTGCCAGCTCACCAAATACTATGACCGGGGAGCTGTTTTTT. The encoded protein is CASSPNTMTGELFF. J is TRBJ2-2 and V is TRBV18, with D hard to call. Germline V gene sequence: CDR1 KGHSH, CDR2 LQKENI. Trimming shortened V by 2 bases and J by 5 bases, and 9 bases separated the two germline ends. This CDR3 has 14 residues.

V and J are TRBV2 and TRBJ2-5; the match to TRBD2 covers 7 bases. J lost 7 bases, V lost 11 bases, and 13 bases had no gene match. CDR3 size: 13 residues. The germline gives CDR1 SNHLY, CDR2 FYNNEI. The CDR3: CAGRGSFDSTQYF. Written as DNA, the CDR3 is TGTGCCGGGAGGGGTAGTTTCGACTCGACCCAGTACTTC. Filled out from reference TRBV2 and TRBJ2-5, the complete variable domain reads EPEVTQTPSHQVTQMGQEVILRCVPISNHLYFYWYRQILGQKVEFLVSFYNNEISEKSEIFDDQFSVERPDGSNFTLKIRSTKLEDSAMYFCAGRGSFDSTQYFGPGTRLLVL.

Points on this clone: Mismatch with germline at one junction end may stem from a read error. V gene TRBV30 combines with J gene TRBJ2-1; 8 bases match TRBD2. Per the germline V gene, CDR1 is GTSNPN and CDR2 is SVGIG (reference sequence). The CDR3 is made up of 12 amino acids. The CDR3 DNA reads TGTGCCTGGAGTGACGGGGGTCTAGCGGGTATCTTC. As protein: CAWSDGGLAGIF.

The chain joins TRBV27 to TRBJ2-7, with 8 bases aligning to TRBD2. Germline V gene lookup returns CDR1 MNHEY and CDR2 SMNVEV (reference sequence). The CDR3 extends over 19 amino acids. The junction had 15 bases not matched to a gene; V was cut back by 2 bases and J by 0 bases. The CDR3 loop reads CASSLVGPSGRPSSYEQYF. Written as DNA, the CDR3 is TGTGCCAGCAGTTTAGTCGGTCCCAGCGGGAGACCCTCCTCCTACGAGCAGTACTTC.

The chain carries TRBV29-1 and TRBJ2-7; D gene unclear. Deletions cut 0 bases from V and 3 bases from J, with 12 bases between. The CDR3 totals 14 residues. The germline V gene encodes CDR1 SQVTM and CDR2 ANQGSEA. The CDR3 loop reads CSVEDVPNGYEQYF. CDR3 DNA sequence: TGCAGCGTTGAAGATGTGCCGAATGGCTACGAGCAGTACTTC.

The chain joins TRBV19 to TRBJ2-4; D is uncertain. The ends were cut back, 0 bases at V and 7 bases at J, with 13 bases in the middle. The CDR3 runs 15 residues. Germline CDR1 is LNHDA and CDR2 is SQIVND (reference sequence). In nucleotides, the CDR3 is TGTGCCAGTAGTATAGAAACCCGAATCAGGAACATTCAGTACTTC. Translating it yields CASSIETRIRNIQYF. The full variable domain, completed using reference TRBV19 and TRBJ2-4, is DGGITQSPKYLFRKEGQNVTLSCEQNLNHDAMYWYRQDPGQGLRLIYYSQIVNDFQKGDIAEGYSVSREKKESFPLTVTSAQKNPTAFYLCASSIETRIRNIQYFGAGTRLSVL.

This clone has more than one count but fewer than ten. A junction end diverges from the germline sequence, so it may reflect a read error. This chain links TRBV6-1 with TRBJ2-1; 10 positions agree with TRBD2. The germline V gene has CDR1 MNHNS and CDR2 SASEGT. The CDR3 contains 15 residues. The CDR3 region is CASREAGGWDNEQFF. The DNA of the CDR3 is TGTGCCAGCAGAGAAGCGGGAGGGTGGGACAATGAGCAGTTCTTC.

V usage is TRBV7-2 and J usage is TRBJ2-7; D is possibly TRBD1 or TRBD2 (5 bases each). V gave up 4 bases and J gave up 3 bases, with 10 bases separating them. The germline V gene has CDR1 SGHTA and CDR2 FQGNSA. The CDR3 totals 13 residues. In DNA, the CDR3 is TGTGCCAGCAGCTCCCGGGACGGCTACGAGCAGTACTTC. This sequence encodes CASSSRDGYEQYF.

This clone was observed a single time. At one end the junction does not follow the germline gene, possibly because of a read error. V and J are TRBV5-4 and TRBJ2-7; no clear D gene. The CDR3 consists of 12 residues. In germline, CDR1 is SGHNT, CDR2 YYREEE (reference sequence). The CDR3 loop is CASRLDRYEQYF. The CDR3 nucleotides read TGTGCCAGCAGGTTGGACCGCTACGAGCAGTACTTC.

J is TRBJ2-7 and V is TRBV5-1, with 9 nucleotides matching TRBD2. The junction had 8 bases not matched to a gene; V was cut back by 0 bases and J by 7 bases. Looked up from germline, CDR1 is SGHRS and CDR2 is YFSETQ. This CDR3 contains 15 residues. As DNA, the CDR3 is TGCGCCAGCAGCTTGGGGGCTAGCGGGGTTATAGAGCAGTACTTC. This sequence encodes CASSLGASGVIEQYF.

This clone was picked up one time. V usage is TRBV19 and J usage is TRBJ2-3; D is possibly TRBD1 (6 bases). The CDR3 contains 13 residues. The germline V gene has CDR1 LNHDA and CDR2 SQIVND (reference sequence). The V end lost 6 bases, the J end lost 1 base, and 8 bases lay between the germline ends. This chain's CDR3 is CASRGAGTDTQYF. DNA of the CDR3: TGTGCCAGTAGGGGGGCTGGCACAGATACGCAGTATTTT.

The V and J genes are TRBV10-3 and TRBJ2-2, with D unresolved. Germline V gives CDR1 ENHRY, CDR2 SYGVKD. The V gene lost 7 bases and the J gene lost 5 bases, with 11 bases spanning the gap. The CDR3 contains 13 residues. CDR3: CAITGYSTGELFF. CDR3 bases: TGTGCCATCACCGGGTATTCGACCGGGGAGCTGTTTTTT.

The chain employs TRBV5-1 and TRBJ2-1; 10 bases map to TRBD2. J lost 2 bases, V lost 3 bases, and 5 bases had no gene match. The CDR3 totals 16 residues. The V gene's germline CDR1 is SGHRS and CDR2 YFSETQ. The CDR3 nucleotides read TGCGCCAGCAGCTCCCTCAGCGGGGGGGCCTACAATGAGCAGTTCTTC. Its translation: CASSSLSGGAYNEQFF.

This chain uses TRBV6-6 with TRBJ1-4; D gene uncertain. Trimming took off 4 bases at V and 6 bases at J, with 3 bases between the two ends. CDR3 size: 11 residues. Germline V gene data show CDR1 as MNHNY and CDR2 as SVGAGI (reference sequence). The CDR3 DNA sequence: TGTGCCAGCAGTTCCGATGAAAAACTGTTTTTT. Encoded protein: CASSSDEKLFF.